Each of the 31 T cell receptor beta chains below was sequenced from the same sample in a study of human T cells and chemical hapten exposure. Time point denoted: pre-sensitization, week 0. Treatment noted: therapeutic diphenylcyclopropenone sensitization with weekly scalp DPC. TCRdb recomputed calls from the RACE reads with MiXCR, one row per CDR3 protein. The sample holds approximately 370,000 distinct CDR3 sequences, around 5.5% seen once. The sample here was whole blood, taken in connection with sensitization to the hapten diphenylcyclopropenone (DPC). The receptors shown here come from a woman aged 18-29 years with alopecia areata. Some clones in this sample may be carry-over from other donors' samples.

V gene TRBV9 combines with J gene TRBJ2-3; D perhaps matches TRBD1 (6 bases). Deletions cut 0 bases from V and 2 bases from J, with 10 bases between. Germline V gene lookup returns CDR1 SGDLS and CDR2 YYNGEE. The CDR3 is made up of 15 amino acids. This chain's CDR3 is CASSVDRAITDTQYF. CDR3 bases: TGTGCCAGCAGCGTAGACAGGGCAATCACAGATACGCAGTATTTT.

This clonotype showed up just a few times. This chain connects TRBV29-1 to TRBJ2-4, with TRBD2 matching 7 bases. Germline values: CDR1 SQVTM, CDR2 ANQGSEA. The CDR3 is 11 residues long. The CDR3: CRGLGKNIQYF. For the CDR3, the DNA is TGCAGAGGACTAGGCAAAAACATTCAGTACTTC.

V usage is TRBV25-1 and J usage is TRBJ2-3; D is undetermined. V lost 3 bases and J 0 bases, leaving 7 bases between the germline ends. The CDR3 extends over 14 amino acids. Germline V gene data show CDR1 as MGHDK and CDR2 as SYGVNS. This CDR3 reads CASSEGYSTDTQYF. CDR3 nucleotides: TGTGCCAGCAGTGAGGGCTATAGCACAGATACGCAGTATTTT.

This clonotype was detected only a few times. Written as DNA, the CDR3 is TGTGCCAGCAGTTTCGCCGGACAGGGGGATGACTATGGCTACACCTTC. It translates to CASSFAGQGDDYGYTF. The chain carries TRBV28 and TRBJ1-2; 10 bases align to TRBD1. V lost 3 bases and J lost 3; bases outside the gene matches: 7. The CDR3 contains 16 residues. Germline V gene sequence: CDR1 MDHEN, CDR2 SYDVKM.

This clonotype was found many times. In DNA form, the CDR3 reads TGTGCCAGCAGTCCCCAGGGGGCCAGTATCACTGAAGCTTTCTTT. This gives the protein CASSPQGASITEAFF. This chain links TRBV28 with TRBJ1-1; 8 nucleotides line up with TRBD1. Trimming removed 5 bases from V and 4 bases from J; junction bases left unmatched: 9. Germline CDR1 MDHEN, CDR2 SYDVKM. This CDR3 is 15 amino acids long.

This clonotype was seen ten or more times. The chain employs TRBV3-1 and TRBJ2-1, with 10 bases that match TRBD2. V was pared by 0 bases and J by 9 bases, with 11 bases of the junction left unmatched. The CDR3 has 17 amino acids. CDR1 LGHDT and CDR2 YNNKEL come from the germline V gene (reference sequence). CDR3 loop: CASSQDFGTSVPTEQFF. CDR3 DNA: TGTGCCAGCAGCCAAGATTTCGGGACTAGCGTTCCAACTGAGCAGTTCTTC.

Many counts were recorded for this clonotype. The CDR3 DNA is TGTGCCAGCAGTACTCGAGGTGGCAATGAGCAGTTCTTC. Translated, it gives CASSTRGGNEQFF. This chain connects TRBV6-5 to TRBJ2-1, with D hard to call. Germline V gives CDR1 MNHEY, CDR2 SVGAGI. The CDR3 runs to 13 residues. V was pared by 5 bases and J by 6 bases, with 11 bases between.

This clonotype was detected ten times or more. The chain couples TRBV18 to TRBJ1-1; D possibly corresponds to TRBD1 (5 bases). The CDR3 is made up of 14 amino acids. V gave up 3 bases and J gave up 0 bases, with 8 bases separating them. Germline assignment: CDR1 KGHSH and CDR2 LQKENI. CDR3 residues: CASSPTDMNTEAFF. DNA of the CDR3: TGTGCCAGCTCACCGACAGATATGAACACTGAAGCTTTCTTT.

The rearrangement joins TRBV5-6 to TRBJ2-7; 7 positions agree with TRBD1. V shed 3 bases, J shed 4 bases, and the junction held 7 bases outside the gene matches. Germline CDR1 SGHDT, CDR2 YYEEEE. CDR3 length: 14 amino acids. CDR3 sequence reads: CASSSVGTAYEQYF. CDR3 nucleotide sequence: TGTGCCAGCAGCTCGGTCGGGACAGCTTACGAGCAGTACTTC.

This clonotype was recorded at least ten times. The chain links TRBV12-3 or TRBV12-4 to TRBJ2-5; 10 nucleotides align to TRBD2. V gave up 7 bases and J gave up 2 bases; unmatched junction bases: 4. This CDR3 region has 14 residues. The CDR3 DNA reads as TGTGCCAGCACCATAGCGGGGGGACAAGAGACCCAGTACTTC. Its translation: CASTIAGGQETQYF.

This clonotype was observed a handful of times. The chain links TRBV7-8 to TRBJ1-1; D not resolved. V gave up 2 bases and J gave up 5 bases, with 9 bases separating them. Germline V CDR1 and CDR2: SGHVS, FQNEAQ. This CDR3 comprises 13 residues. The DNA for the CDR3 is TGTGCCAGCAGCTTATTTGTAGGAACTGAAGCTTTCTTT. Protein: CASSLFVGTEAFF.

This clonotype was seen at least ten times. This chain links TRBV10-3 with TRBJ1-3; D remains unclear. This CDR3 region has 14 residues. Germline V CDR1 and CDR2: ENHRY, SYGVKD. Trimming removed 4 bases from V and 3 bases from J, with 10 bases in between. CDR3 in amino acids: CAISGWGGGNTIYF. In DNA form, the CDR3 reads TGTGCCATCAGTGGATGGGGAGGTGGAAACACCATATATTTT.

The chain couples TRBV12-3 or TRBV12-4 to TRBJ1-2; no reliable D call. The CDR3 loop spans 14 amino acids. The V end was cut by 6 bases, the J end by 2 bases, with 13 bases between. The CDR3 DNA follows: TGTGCCAGCAGCCTACCCCCTAGGAACTATGGCTACACCTTC. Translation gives CASSLPPRNYGYTF.

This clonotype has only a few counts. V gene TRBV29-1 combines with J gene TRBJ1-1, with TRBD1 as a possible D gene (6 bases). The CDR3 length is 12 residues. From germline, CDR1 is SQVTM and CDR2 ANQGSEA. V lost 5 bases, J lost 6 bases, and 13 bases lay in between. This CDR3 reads CSVLGGKAEAFF. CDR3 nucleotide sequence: TGCAGCGTTTTGGGGGGCAAGGCTGAAGCTTTCTTT. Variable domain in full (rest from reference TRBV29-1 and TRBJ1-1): SAVISQKPSRDICQRGTSLTIQCQVDSQVTMMFWYRQQPGQSLTLIATANQGSEATYESGFVIDKFPISRPNLTFSTLTVSNMSPEDSSIYLCSVLGGKAEAFFGQGTRLTVV.

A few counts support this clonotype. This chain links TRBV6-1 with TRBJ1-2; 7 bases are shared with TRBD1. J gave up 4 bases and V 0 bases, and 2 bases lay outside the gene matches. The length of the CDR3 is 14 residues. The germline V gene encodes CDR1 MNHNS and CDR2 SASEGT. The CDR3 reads CASSEAQGTYGYTF. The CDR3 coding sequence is TGTGCCAGCAGTGAAGCACAGGGGACCTATGGCTACACCTTC.

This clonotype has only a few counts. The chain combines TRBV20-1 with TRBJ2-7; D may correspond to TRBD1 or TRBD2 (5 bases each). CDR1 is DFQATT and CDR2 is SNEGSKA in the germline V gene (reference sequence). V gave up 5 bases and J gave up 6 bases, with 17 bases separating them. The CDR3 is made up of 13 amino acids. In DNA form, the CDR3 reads TGCAGTGCTGCCCCGGGGCAGCTGGGCGAGCAGTACTTC. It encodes CSAAPGQLGEQYF.

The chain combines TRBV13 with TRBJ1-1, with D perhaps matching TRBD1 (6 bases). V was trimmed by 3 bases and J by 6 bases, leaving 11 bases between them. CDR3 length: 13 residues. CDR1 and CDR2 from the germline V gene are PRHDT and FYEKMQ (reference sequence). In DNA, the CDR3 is TGTGCCAGCAGCTTTGAGGGGGGACCTGAAGCTTTCTTT. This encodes CASSFEGGPEAFF.

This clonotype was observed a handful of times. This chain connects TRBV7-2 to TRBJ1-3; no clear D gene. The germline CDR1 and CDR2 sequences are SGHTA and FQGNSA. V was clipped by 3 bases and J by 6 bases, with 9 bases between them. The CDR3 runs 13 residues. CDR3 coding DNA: TGTGCCAGCAGCTTCGACCGTCAAAACACCATATATTTT. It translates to CASSFDRQNTIYF.

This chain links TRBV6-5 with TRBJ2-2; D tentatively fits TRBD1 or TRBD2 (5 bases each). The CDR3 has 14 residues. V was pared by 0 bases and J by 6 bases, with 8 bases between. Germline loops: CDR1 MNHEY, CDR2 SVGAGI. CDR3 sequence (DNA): TGTGCCAGCAGTTACTCGAGGGGTTCCGGGGAGCTGTTTTTT. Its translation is CASSYSRGSGELFF.

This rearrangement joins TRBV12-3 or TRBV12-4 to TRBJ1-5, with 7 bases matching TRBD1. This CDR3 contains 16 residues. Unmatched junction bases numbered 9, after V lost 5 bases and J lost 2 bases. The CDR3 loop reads CASSARGIGRNQPQHF. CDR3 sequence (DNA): TGTGCCAGCAGTGCCAGGGGGATTGGTCGCAATCAGCCCCAGCATTTT.

The CDR3 loop is CASSQGIAVWGETQYF. CDR3 nucleotides: TGTGCCAGCAGCCAAGGGATAGCGGTTTGGGGAGAGACCCAGTACTTC. The chain joins TRBV3-1 to TRBJ2-5, with D tentatively TRBD2 (6 bases). Germline loops: CDR1 LGHDT, CDR2 YNNKEL (reference sequence). Trimming took off 1 base at V and 4 bases at J, with 16 bases between the two ends. This CDR3 spans 16 amino acids.

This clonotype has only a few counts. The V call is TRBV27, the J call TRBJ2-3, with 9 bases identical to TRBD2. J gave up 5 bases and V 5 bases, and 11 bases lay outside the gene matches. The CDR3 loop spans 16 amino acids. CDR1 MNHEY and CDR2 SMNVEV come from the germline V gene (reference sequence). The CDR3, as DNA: TGTGCCAGCAGTCCAAACCTGCGGGGGGGCAAAGATACGCAGTATTTT. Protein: CASSPNLRGGKDTQYF.

As DNA, the CDR3 is TGTGCCAGCACCCTCTCCCAGGGACAGGGCTGGGAAAAACTGTTTTTT. Protein: CASTLSQGQGWEKLFF. This sequence joins TRBV6-6 and TRBJ1-4, with 9 bases that match TRBD1. This CDR3 is 16 amino acids long. Germline V CDR1 and CDR2: MNHNY, SVGAGI (reference sequence). Trimming removed 7 bases from V and 8 bases from J; junction bases left unmatched: 14.

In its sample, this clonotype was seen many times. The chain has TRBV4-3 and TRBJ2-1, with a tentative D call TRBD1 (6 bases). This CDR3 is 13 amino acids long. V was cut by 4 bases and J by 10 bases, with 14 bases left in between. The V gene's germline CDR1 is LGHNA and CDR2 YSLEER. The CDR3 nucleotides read TGCGCCAGCAGCCGGAACAGGGTCTACGAGCAGTTCTTC. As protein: CASSRNRVYEQFF.

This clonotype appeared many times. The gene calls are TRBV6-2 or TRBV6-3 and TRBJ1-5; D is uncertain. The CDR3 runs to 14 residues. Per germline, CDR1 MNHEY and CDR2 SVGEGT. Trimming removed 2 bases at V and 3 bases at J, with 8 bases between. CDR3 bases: TGTGCCAGCAGTTACCGACGGATCAATCAGCCCCAGCATTTT. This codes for CASSYRRINQPQHF.

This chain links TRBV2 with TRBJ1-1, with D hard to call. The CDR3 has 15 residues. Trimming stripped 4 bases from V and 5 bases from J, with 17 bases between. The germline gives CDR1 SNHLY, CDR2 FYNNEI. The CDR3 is CASSVERQSGTEAFF. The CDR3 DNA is TGTGCCAGCAGTGTAGAGAGGCAGTCGGGGACTGAAGCTTTCTTT. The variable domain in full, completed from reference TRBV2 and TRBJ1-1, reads EPEVTQTPSHQVTQMGQEVILRCVPISNHLYFYWYRQILGQKVEFLVSFYNNEISEKSEIFDDQFSVERPDGSNFTLKIRSTKLEDSAMYFCASSVERQSGTEAFFGQGTRLTVV.

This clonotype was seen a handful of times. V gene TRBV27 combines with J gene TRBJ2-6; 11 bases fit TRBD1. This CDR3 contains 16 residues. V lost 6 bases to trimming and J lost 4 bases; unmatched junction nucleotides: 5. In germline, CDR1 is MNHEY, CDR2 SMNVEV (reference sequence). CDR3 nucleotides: TGTGCCAGCAGATGGGACAGGGGGGACGGGGCCAACGTCCTGACTTTC. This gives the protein CASRWDRGDGANVLTF.

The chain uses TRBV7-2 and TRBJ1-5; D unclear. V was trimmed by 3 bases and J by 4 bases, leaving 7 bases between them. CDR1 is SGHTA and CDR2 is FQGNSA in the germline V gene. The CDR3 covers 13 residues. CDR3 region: CASSFRPNQPQHF. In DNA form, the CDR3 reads TGTGCCAGCAGCTTTAGGCCGAATCAGCCCCAGCATTTT.

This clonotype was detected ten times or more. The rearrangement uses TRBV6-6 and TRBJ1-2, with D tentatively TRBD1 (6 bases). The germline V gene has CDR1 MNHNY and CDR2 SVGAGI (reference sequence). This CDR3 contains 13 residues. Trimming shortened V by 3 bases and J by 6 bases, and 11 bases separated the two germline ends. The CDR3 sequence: CASSYGGGDGYTF. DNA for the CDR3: TGTGCCAGCAGTTATGGGGGGGGCGATGGCTACACCTTC.

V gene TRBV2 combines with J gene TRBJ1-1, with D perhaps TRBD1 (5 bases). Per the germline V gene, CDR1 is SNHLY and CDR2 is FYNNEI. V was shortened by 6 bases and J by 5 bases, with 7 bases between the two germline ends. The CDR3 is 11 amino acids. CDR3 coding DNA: TGTGCCAGCAGACAGGTAACTGAAGCTTTCTTT. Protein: CASRQVTEAFF.

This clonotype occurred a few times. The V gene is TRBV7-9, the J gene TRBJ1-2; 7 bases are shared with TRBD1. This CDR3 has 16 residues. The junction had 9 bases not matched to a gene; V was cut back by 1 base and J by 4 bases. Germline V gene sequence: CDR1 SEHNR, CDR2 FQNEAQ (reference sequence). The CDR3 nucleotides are TGTGCCAGCAGCTTAGGAACTGGACAGGAATTCTATGGCTACACCTTC. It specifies CASSLGTGQEFYGYTF.